One and the same sample provided the 4 T cell receptor beta chains below, sequenced in a study of blood T cell repertoires in COVID-19. The data were produced by immunoSEQ multiplex PCR, yet TCRdb's version contains in-frame clones alone and is incomplete. The table lists fewer than 400,000 clones, 90% of them singletons, with approximately 4.1% in the top ten. The sequencing sample was made of PBMCs or T cells enriched from blood (not recorded which). All receptors derive from a woman aged 30 to 39 who had been exposed to COVID-19.

In this sample, this clone turned up once. V gene TRBV7-6 combines with J gene TRBJ2-1, with TRBD2 matching over 7 bases. The length of the CDR3 is 14 residues. The germline V gene encodes CDR1 SGHVS and CDR2 FNYEAQ. V lost 5 bases and J lost 6; bases outside the gene matches: 7. The CDR3 region has the DNA TGTGCCAGCAGCCCCGGGACTAACGGCAATGAGCAGTTCTTC. Protein: CASSPGTNGNEQFF.

The J gene is TRBJ1-2, the V gene TRBV27, with a weak D call TRBD1 (5 bases). Germline V lookup: CDR1 MNHEY, CDR2 SMNVEV (reference sequence). V was shortened by 5 bases and J by 0 bases, with 13 bases between the two germline ends. This CDR3 region has 15 residues. CDR3 bases: TGTGCCAGCAGTCCACGGACAAAAACTAACTATGGCTACACCTTC. Amino acid sequence: CASSPRTKTNYGYTF.

The sample holds a few counts of this clone. This CDR3 is CASRSTGGYEQYF. The DNA of the CDR3 is TGTGCCAGCAGATCTACAGGGGGCTACGAGCAGTACTTC. The V and J genes are TRBV7-6 and TRBJ2-7, with TRBD1 identical over 8 bases. The CDR3 is 13 amino acids. CDR1 SGHVS and CDR2 FNYEAQ come from the germline V gene. V was clipped by 6 bases and J by 3 bases; unmatched bases: 4.

This chain connects TRBV19 to TRBJ1-1, with 11 nucleotides matching TRBD1. The V gene's germline CDR1 is LNHDA and CDR2 SQIVND (reference sequence). Unmatched junction bases numbered 5, after V lost 0 bases and J lost 11 bases. The CDR3 sequence is 14 residues long. The CDR3: CASSIDRDRGAAFF. CDR3 nucleotide sequence: TGTGCCAGTAGTATAGACCGGGACAGGGGGGCGGCTTTCTTT.